The rows below give T cell receptor beta chains drawn from one sample of a study of T cell responses to AZD1222 COVID-19 vaccine. Here immunoSEQ multiplex PCR was the method, and the copy in TCRdb shows in-frame clones only, minus some. The sample carries approximately 200,000 clones, 93% recorded once. The source was peripheral blood, collected 28 days after the second AZD1222 dose. These receptors all come from an adult who received the AZD1222 COVID-19 vaccine. The CDR3 runs from the conserved cysteine through the conserved F or W.

j_call	v_call	cdr3_aa
TRBJ2-7	TRBV5-1	CASSLAYEQYF
TRBJ1-5	TRBV5-8	CASSLQFTGFNQPQHF
TRBJ1-1	TRBV2	CASSESLAGRNTEAFF
TRBJ1-2	TRBV6-4	CASSDPRDRRGYGYTF
TRBJ2-7	TRBV6-1	CASSDAGTSGDYEQYF
TRBJ1-2	TRBV18	CASSTGDGYTF
TRBJ1-2	TRBV28	CASSTPGQGGNYGYTF
TRBJ2-1	TRBV7-2	CASSPNRDRYNEQFF
TRBJ1-3	TRBV27	CASSLTGIAGNTIYF
TRBJ1-2	TRBV10-3	CAISRDRDYGYTF
TRBJ1-6	TRBV2	CASKKTGTLHSPLHF
TRBJ1-3	TRBV4-2	CASSQVGDPAGNTIYF
TRBJ1-1	TRBV6-5	CASSLGSNTEAFF
TRBJ2-1	TRBV3-1/TRBV3-2	CASSHRYNEQFF
TRBJ1-5	TRBV6-5	CASSYSSNQPQHF
TRBJ2-1	TRBV4-3	CASSQTPGTSGGPYNEQFF
TRBJ2-2	TRBV19	CASSIVGRSTGELFF
TRBJ1-2	TRBV3-1/TRBV3-2	CASSPGTGEYGYTF
TRBJ2-7	TRBV2	CASREQGTSYEQYF
TRBJ2-7	TRBV14	CASALGLARPQYF
TRBJ2-4	TRBV2	CASSEVTRAIQYF
TRBJ1-5	TRBV6-1	CASSEISLNQPQHF
TRBJ2-2	TRBV5-1	CASLNAGELFF
TRBJ2-2	TRBV5-1	CASSLAAGGTGELFF
TRBJ2-2	TRBV19	CASSIDRLGQGGELFF
TRBJ1-5	TRBV12-3/TRBV12-4	CASSFRGNQPQHF
TRBJ2-7	TRBV6-1	CASSEGGNSQYF
TRBJ1-4	TRBV7-3	CASSPQGAPNEKLFF
TRBJ1-5	TRBV19	CASSLDRNNQPQHF
TRBJ1-6	TRBV30	CALDRLGSPLHF
TRBJ1-5	TRBV19	CATQQGAGQPQHF
TRBJ1-5	TRBV18	CASSPPWTGPSNQPQHF